These 14 T cell receptor beta chains were all obtained from the same sample, sequenced in a study of T cell clones after liver transplantation. Clones were read by immunoSEQ multiplex PCR, and TCRdb kept only the in-frame ones, dropping some. The sample consists of about 71,000 clones, 75% to 85% of them appearing once. The material was CD4+ T cells from blood, obtained 12 months after liver transplant. These receptors were obtained from a human patient who received a liver transplant. Some T cells may be supplied by the graft donor.

This clone was seen more than once but under ten times. The genes are TRBV28 and TRBJ1-2; 9 positions agree with TRBD1. The J segment lost 5 bases and the V segment lost 5 bases, leaving 9 bases of the junction unmatched. The CDR3 extends over 15 amino acids. Germline V lookup: CDR1 MDHEN, CDR2 SYDVKM. The CDR3 loop is CASSPQGAEGYGYTF. CDR3 DNA: TGTGCCAGCAGTCCACAGGGGGCGGAGGGGTATGGCTACACCTTC.

The V call is TRBV19, the J call TRBJ1-5; D might be TRBD1 (6 bases). CDR3 length equals 16 residues. V lost 7 bases and J 2 bases, leaving 18 bases between the germline ends. Germline V gene data show CDR1 as LNHDA and CDR2 as SQIVND (reference sequence). Here the CDR3 DNA reads TGTGCCAGTAAACTGACAGGAGGGCGGGGCAATCAGCCCCAGCATTTT. Its translation is CASKLTGGRGNQPQHF.

This clone was detected only once. The chain joins TRBV29-1 to TRBJ1-2; the D gene is possibly TRBD1 (5 bases). The V gene lost 4 bases and the J gene lost 4 bases, with 13 bases spanning the gap. Germline CDR1 is SQVTM and CDR2 is ANQGSEA. This CDR3 spans 13 amino acids. The CDR3 DNA sequence: TGCAGCGTTGTACAGGATGATTCCTATGGCTACACCTTC. This sequence encodes CSVVQDDSYGYTF.

The chain is built from TRBV5-3 and TRBJ2-7, with 10 positions matching TRBD2. TRBV5-3 is given ORF status, its function remaining uncertain. The trim removed 0 bases at V and 2 bases at J, leaving 5 bases unmatched. The CDR3 is made up of 16 amino acids. CDR3 bases: TGTGCCAGAAGCTTGGGTAGGACTAGCGGCCCCTACGAGCAGTACTTC. As protein: CARSLGRTSGPYEQYF.

This clone came up a few times. DNA for the CDR3: TGTGCCAGCAGGACCACAGGGGGGATCACTGAAGCTTTCTTT. Translated, it gives CASRTTGGITEAFF. The chain couples TRBV2 to TRBJ1-1, with 8 positions matching TRBD1. Germline V CDR1 and CDR2: SNHLY, FYNNEI. The CDR3 runs to 14 residues. The ends lost 6 bases at V and 4 bases at J; junction bases unmatched: 7.

This clone was observed a few times. The chain has TRBV18 and TRBJ1-1; D may be TRBD1 (6 bases). This CDR3 comprises 13 residues. The germline V gene encodes CDR1 KGHSH and CDR2 LQKENI. The V end was cut by 6 bases, the J end by 2 bases, with 10 bases between. The CDR3 DNA is TGTGCCAGCTCCAGACAGGAAAACACTGAAGCTTTCTTT. This translates into CASSRQENTEAFF.

V and J are TRBV18 and TRBJ2-2; 9 bases agree with TRBD1. Germline-derived CDR1 and CDR2 are KGHSH and LQKENI. With V trimmed by 5 bases and J by 6 bases, 13 bases remained unmatched. This CDR3 is 17 amino acids long. The CDR3 DNA reads as TGTGCCAGCTCAAATACCGAGTCCGGGACAGGGTCCGGGGAGCTGTTTTTT. It is translated as CASSNTESGTGSGELFF.

J is TRBJ2-2 and V is TRBV7-2; D is unclear. Germline-derived CDR1 and CDR2 are SGHTA and FQGNSA. This CDR3 is 14 amino acids long. The V gene lost 3 bases and the J gene lost 7 bases, with 12 bases spanning the gap. Here the CDR3 reads CASSFRPDGGELFF. CDR3 nucleotide sequence: TGTGCCAGCAGCTTCCGACCCGACGGCGGGGAGCTGTTTTTT.

This clone has a count of ten or more. V and J are TRBV28 and TRBJ1-1; 7 positions agree with TRBD1. This CDR3 has 17 amino acids. V shed 2 bases, J shed 0 bases, and the junction held 9 bases outside the gene matches. CDR1 and CDR2 (germline): MDHEN, SYDVKM. For the CDR3, the DNA is TGTGCCAGCAGTTTAGGTTCTATACAGGGGATGAACACTGAAGCTTTCTTT. It specifies CASSLGSIQGMNTEAFF.

The gene calls are TRBV2 and TRBJ2-7; the match to TRBD2 covers 8 bases. CDR3 length: 11 residues. CDR1 is SNHLY, CDR2 FYNNEI, per germline. V shed 2 bases and J 12 bases; nucleotides not matched to a gene: 3. CDR3 sequence reads: CASSELAGRYF. The CDR3 coding sequence is TGTGCCAGCAGTGAATTAGCGGGAAGGTACTTC.

The chain combines TRBV7-2 with TRBJ2-7; perhaps TRBD1 as D (5 bases). The V end lost 10 bases, the J end lost 6 bases, and 10 bases lay between the germline ends. This CDR3 contains 10 residues. Germline CDR1 is SGHTA and CDR2 is FQGNSA. Here the CDR3 reads CATGMGEQYF. As DNA, the CDR3 is TGTGCCACAGGGATGGGCGAGCAGTACTTC.

The CDR3 sequence: CASSLGGGRNQPQHF. DNA for the CDR3: TGTGCCAGCAGCTTAGGGGGGGGACGCAATCAGCCCCAGCATTTT. The rearrangement joins TRBV7-2 to TRBJ1-5; D perhaps matches TRBD1 (5 bases). From germline, CDR1 is SGHTA and CDR2 FQGNSA. This CDR3 is built from 15 residues. Trimming took 1 base from V and 2 from J, leaving 9 bases between them.

This chain uses TRBV4-2 with TRBJ2-1; 8 nucleotides match TRBD2. Germline V CDR1 and CDR2: LGHNA, YNFKEQ. Trimming took 1 base from V and 4 from J; bases not matched to a gene: 3. The CDR3 length is 15 residues. This CDR3 reads CASSQAGLVYNEQFF. The CDR3, as DNA: TGTGCCAGCAGCCAAGCGGGACTAGTATACAATGAGCAGTTCTTC.

J is TRBJ2-1 and V is TRBV18, with D perhaps assigned TRBD1 or TRBD2 (5 bases each). V gave up 2 bases and J gave up 10 bases, with 12 bases separating them. The CDR3 length is 13 residues. Looked up from germline, CDR1 is KGHSH and CDR2 is LQKENI. In DNA, the CDR3 is TGTGCCAGCTCACCATCGGGGTGGGGGGAGCAGTTCTTC. It yields the protein CASSPSGWGEQFF. Full variable domain (remainder filled in from reference TRBV18 and TRBJ2-1): NAGVMQNPRHLVRRRGQEARLRCSPMKGHSHVYWYRQLPEEGLKFMVYLQKENIIDESGMPKERFSAEFPKEGPSILRIQQVVRGDSAAYFCASSPSGWGEQFFGPGTRLTVL.